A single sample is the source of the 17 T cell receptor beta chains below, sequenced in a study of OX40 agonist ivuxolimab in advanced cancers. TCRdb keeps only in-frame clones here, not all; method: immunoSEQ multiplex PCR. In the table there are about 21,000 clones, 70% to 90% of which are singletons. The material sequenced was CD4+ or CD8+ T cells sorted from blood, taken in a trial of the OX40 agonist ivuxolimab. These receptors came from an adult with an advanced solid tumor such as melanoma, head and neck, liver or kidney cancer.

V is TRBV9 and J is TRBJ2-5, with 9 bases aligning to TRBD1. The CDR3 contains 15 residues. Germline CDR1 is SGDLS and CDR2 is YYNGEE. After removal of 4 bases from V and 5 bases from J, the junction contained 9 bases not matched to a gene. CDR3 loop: CASSTPTGGDETQYF. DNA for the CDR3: TGTGCCAGCAGCACCCCAACAGGGGGCGACGAGACCCAGTACTTC.

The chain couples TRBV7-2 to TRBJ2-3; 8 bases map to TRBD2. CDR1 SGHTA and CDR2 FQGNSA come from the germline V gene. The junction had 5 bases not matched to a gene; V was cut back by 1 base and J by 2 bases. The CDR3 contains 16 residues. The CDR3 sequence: CASSLGTSRITDTQYF. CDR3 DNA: TGTGCCAGCAGCTTAGGGACTAGCAGGATCACAGATACGCAGTATTTT.

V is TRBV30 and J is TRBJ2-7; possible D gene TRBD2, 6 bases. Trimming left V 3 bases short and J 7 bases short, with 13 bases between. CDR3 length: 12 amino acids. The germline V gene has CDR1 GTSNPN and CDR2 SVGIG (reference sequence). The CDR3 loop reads CAWSQTGEEQYF. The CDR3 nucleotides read TGTGCCTGGAGCCAAACGGGGGAAGAGCAGTACTTC.

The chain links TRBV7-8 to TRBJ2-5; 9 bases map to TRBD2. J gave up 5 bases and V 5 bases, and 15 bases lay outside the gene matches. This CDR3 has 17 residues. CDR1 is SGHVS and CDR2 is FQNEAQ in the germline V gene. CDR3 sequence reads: CASSRPVAGGPRETQYF. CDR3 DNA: TGTGCCAGCAGCCGCCCTGTGGCGGGGGGGCCTCGGGAGACCCAGTACTTC.

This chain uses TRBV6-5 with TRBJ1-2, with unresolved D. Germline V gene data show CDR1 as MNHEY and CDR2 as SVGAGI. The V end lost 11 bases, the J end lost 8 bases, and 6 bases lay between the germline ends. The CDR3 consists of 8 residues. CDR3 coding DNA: TGTGCCCTCAACGGCTACACCTTC. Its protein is CALNGYTF.

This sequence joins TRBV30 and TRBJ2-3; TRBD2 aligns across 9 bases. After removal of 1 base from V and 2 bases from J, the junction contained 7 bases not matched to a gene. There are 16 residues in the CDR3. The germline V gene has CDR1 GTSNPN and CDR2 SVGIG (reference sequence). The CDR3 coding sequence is TGTGCCTGGAGTGCCCTGACTAGCGGCCTCACAGATACGCAGTATTTT. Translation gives CAWSALTSGLTDTQYF.

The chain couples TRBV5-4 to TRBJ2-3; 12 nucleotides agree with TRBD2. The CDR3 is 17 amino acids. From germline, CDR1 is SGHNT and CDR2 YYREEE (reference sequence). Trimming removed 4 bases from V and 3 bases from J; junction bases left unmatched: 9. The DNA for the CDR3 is TGTGCCAGCAGCCCACACCTACTAGCGGGGGGAACAGATACGCAGTATTTT. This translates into CASSPHLLAGGTDTQYF.

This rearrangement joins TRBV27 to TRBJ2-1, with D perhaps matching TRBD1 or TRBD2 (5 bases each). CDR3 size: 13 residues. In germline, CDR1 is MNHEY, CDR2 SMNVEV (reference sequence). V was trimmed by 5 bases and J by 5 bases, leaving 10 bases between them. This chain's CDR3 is CASSLGTNNEQFF. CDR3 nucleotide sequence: TGTGCCAGCAGTCTCGGGACGAACAATGAGCAGTTCTTC.

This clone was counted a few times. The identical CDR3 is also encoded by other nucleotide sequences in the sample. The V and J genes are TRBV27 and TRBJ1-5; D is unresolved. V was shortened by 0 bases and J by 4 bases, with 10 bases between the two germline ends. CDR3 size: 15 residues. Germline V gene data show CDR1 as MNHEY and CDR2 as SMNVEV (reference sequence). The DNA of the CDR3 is TGTGCCAGCAGTTTATCTCGAACAGAGAATCAGCCCCAGCATTTT. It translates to CASSLSRTENQPQHF.

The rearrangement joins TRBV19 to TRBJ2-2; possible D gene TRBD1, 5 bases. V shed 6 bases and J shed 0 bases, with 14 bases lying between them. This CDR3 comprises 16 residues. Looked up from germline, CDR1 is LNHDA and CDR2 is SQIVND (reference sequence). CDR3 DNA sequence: TGTGCCAGTAGCCCTCTGGACACCACGAACACCGGGGAGCTGTTTTTT. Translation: CASSPLDTTNTGELFF.

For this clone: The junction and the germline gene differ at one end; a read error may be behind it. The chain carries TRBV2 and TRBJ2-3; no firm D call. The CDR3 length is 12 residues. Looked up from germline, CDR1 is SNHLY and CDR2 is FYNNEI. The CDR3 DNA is TGTGCCAGCATCCGAGGCACAGATACGCGGTATTTT. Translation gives CASIRGTDTRYF.

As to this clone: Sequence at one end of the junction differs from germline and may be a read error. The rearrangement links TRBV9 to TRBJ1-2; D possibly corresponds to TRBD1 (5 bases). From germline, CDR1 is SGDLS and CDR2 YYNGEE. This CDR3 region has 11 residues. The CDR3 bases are TGTGCCAGCAGCCTGGGGGAGGTTGTCAACTTC. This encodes CASSLGEVVNF.

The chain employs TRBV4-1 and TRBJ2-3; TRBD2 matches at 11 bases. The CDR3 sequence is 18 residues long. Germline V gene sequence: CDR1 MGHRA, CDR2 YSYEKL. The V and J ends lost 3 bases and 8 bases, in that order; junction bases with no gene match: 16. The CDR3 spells CASSHITSGGPESRTQYF. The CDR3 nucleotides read TGCGCCAGCAGCCACATTACTAGCGGGGGCCCTGAGAGTCGTACGCAGTATTTT.

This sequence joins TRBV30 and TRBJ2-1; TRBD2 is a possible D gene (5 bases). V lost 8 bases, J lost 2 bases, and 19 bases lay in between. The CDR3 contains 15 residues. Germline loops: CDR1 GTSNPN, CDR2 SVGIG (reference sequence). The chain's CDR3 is CARAGEGKAYNEQFF. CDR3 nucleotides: TGTGCCCGGGCCGGGGAAGGGAAGGCCTACAATGAGCAGTTCTTC.

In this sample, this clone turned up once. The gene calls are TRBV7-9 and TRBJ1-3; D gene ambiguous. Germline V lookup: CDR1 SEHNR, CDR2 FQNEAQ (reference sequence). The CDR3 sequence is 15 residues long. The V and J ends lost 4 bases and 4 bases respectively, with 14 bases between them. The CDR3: CASSSSTEQGNTIYF. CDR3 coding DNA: TGTGCCAGCAGCTCCTCGACGGAACAAGGAAACACCATATATTTT.

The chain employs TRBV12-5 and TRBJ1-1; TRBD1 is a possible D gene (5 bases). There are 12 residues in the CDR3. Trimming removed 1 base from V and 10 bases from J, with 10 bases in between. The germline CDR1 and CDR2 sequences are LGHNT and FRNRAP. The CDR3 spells CASGLGGTGAFF. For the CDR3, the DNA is TGTGCTAGTGGTTTGGGGGGGACCGGAGCTTTCTTT. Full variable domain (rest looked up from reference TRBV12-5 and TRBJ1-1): DARVTQTPRHKVTEMGQEVTMRCQPILGHNTVFWYRQTMMQGLELLAYFRNRAPLDDSGMPKDRFSAEMPDATLATLKIQPSEPRDSAVYFCASGLGGTGAFFGQGTRLTVV.

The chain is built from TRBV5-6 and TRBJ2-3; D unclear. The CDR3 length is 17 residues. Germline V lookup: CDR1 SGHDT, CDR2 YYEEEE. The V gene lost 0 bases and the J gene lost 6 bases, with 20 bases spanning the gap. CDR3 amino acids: CASSLDVEYRLVDTQYF. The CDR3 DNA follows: TGTGCCAGCAGCTTGGATGTGGAATATAGGTTGGTGGATACGCAGTATTTT.